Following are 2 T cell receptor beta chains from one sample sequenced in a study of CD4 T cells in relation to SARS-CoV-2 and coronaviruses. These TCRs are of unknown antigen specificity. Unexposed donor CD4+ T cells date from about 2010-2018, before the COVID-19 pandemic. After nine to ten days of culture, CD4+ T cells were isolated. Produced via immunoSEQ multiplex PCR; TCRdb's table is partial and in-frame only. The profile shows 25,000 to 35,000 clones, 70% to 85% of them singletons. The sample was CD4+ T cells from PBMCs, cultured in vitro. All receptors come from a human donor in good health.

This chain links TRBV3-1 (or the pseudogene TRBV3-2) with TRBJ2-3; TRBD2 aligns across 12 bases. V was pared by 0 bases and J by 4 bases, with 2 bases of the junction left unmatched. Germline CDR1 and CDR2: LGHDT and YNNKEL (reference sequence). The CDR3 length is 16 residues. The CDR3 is CASSQERLAGADTQYF. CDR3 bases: TGTGCCAGCAGCCAAGAAAGACTAGCGGGGGCAGATACGCAGTATTTT.

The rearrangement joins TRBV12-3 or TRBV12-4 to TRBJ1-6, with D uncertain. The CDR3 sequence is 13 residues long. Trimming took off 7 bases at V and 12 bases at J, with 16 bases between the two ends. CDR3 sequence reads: CASTEVAGEPLHF. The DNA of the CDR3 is TGTGCCAGCACCGAGGTCGCTGGGGAACCCCTCCACTTT.